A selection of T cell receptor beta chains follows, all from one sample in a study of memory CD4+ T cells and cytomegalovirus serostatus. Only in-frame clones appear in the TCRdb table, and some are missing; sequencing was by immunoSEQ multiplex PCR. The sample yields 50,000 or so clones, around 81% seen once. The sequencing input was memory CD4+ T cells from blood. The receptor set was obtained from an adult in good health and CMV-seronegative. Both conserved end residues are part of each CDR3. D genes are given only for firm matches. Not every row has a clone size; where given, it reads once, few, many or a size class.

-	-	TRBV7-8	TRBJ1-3	CASSLVQSSGNTIYF	TGTGCCAGCAGCTTAGTTCAAAGCTCTGGAAACACCATATATTTT
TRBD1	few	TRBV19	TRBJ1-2	CASSTPGQGISNYGYTF	TGTGCCAGTAGTACGCCGGGACAGGGGATTTCTAACTATGGCTACACCTTC
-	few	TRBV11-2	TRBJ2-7	CASSPPAGKEQYF	TGTGCCAGCAGCCCCCCCGCCGGGAAGGAGCAGTACTTC
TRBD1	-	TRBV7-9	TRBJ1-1	CASSFGGDRAAEAFF	TGTGCCAGCAGCTTTGGGGGGGACAGGGCAGCTGAAGCTTTCTTT
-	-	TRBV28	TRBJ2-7	CASSVWWGSYEQYF	TGTGCCAGCAGCGTCTGGTGGGGCTCCTACGAGCAGTACTTC
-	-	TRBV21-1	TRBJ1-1	CASSATGFGFGNTEAFF	-
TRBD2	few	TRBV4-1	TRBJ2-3	CASSQVRSGAWADTQYF	TGCGCCAGCAGCCAGGTCCGTAGCGGGGCTTGGGCAGATACGCAGTATTTT
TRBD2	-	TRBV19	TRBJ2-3	CASSPGTSGGGTQYF	TGTGCCAGTAGCCCGGGGACTAGCGGAGGCGGTACGCAGTATTTT
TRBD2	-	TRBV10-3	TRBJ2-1	CATRGTRVGNEQFF	TGTGCCACCCGGGGGACTAGAGTAGGCAATGAGCAGTTCTTC
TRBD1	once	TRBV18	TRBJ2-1	CASSDRSRQGPTGFF	TGTGCCAGCTCTGACCGATCGAGACAGGGCCCAACCGGGTTCTTC
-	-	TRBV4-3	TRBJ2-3	CATAPDRPGGTDTQYF	TGCGCCACCGCCCCGGACAGGCCGGGGGGCACAGATACGCAGTATTTT
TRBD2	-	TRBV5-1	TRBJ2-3	CASSLTSGSTDTQYF	TGCGCCAGCAGCTTGACTAGCGGAAGCACAGATACGCAGTATTTT